These T cell receptor beta chains were read from a single sample in a study of T cells in Graves' hyperthyroidism and ophthalmopathy. TCRdb re-called the multiplex PCR reads with MiXCR, one entry per CDR3 protein. The sample lists approximately 320,000 distinct CDR3 sequences, roughly 17% seen once, with around 35% in the top ten. Input material: blood. All receptors derive from a man aged 25-45 years with Graves' hyperthyroidism. Each CDR3 is given with its conserved first and last residue. A D gene is named only where the DNA matches it firmly. Clone size is not always given. Where it is, it says once, few, many or a class for expanded clones.

CDR3 DNA	CDR3 protein	D gene	J gene	CDR3 length	clone size	V gene
TGTGCCACCACGGGGCTAGCGGGGACCACAGATACGCAGTATTTT	CATTGLAGTTDTQYF	TRBD2	TRBJ2-3	15	many	TRBV6-1
TGTGCCAGCAGCTTAGTGTCCGGCACCTTTGAGCGCGGGAGGGCGTTCTTC	CASSLVSGTFERGRAFF	TRBD2	TRBJ2-1	17	many	TRBV11-2
TGTGCCAGCAGCTTAAGGGGGACAAACTATGGCTACACCTTC	CASSLRGTNYGYTF	-	TRBJ1-2	14	many	TRBV5-4
TGTGCCAGCAGCTTCGGGACAGGGAGTGGCTACACCTTC	CASSFGTGSGYTF	TRBD1	TRBJ1-2	13	many	TRBV9
TGCAGCGTTGACAGGATGACGATAGGGACCCAGTACTTC	CSVDRMTIGTQYF	-	TRBJ2-5	13	few	TRBV29-1
TGTGCCAGCAGTGAGGGCAGGGCTACAATACAACTATCCTACGAGCAGTACTTC	CASSEGRATIQLSYEQYF	-	TRBJ2-7	18	-	TRBV25-1
TGTGCCAGCAGTTACGGTCCCGGGACTAGCGGTCGGGGTGAGCAGTTCTTC	CASSYGPGTSGRGEQFF	TRBD2	TRBJ2-1	17	-	TRBV6-2/TRBV6-3
TGTGCCAGCAGTTCGGACGGGACTAACTATGGCTACACCTTC	CASSSDGTNYGYTF	-	TRBJ1-2	14	many	TRBV2
TGCAGTGCTTTGAGTGGGACTAGCGGGAGTGTGAGCAATGAGCAGTTCTTC	CSALSGTSGSVSNEQFF	TRBD2	TRBJ2-1	17	-	TRBV20-1
TGTGCCAGCAGTTACAGGGGCCCCATCATAGAGCAAGAGACCCAGTACTTC	CASSYRGPIIEQETQYF	-	TRBJ2-5	17	-	TRBV6-2/TRBV6-3
TGTGCCAGCTCACAGCAGGCCTTAATGAACACCGGGGAGCTGTTTTTT	CASSQQALMNTGELFF	-	TRBJ2-2	16	-	TRBV18
TGTGCCAGCAGTTCAAAGACAGGGATAATTAGCAATCAGCCCCAGCATTTT	CASSSKTGIISNQPQHF	TRBD1	TRBJ1-5	17	-	TRBV27
TGTGCCACCAGCAGAGGAGGCCTCGGGGGGGAAAAACTGTTTTTT	CATSRGGLGGEKLFF	-	TRBJ1-4	15	few	TRBV15
TGTGCCAGCAGCTTAGAGAGAGGTGCCCTTTACGAGCAGTACTTC	CASSLERGALYEQYF	-	TRBJ2-7	15	many	TRBV11-2
TGTGCCAGCAGCAACCGGGACTCGGCGGGCGAGCAGTACTTC	CASSNRDSAGEQYF	-	TRBJ2-7	14	-	TRBV7-8
TGTGCCAGCAGCTTGGGACAGGAAGTTGAAGCTTTCTTT	CASSLGQEVEAFF	-	TRBJ1-1	13	many	TRBV5-5
TGCAGCGTTACCCCCGGGGAACTAGAGACCACTACCGGAGGTATGGATACGCAGTATTTT	CSVTPGELETTTGGMDTQYF	-	TRBJ2-3	20	few	TRBV29-1
TGTGCCAGCAGGAATGAGGATACGCAGTATTTT	CASRNEDTQYF	-	TRBJ2-3	11	many	TRBV2
TGCGCCAGCCAACACATGAACACTGAAGCTTTCTTT	CASQHMNTEAFF	-	TRBJ1-1	12	few	TRBV10-2
TGTGCCAGCGGCAAAGCGGAAGGGGCCAACGTCCTGACTTTC	CASGKAEGANVLTF	-	TRBJ2-6	14	many	TRBV6-1
TGTGCCAGTACTGGGGGGGTTGAGCAGTTCTTC	CASTGGVEQFF	TRBD2	TRBJ2-1	11	few	TRBV19
TGTGCCAGCAGCCCGACACAGGGTACTAATGAAAAACTGTTTTTT	CASSPTQGTNEKLFF	-	TRBJ1-4	15	few	TRBV9
TGTGCCAGCACCCCCTGGGTGTTGGCGGGGAGCACAGATACGCAGTATTTT	CASTPWVLAGSTDTQYF	-	TRBJ2-3	17	many	TRBV12-3/TRBV12-4
TGTGCCAGCAGTTACGCAGGGACAGGCGGGGAGACCCAGTACTTC	CASSYAGTGGETQYF	TRBD1	TRBJ2-5	15	many	TRBV6-5
TGTGCCAGCAGCCGTCCCGGGACAGGCAACACCATATATTTT	CASSRPGTGNTIYF	TRBD1	TRBJ1-3	14	-	TRBV5-4
TGTGCCAGCAGTCCCCTATCGGGTCAGCCCCAGCATTTT	CASSPLSGQPQHF	-	TRBJ1-5	13	many	TRBV28
TGCAGCATCCGGGACAGGGTTAATGAGCAGTTCTTC	CSIRDRVNEQFF	TRBD1	TRBJ2-1	12	-	TRBV29-1
TGTGCCAGCAGCCCCATTGGGGGCTCTGACCAAGAGACCCAGTACTTC	CASSPIGGSDQETQYF	-	TRBJ2-5	16	-	TRBV7-2
TGTGCCAGCAGTGAAGCTTATGGAGGGAGGAACACTGAAGCTTTCTTT	CASSEAYGGRNTEAFF	-	TRBJ1-1	16	many	TRBV2
TGTGCCAGCAGCCCCCAGGGCCGAACTGAAGCTTTCTTT	CASSPQGRTEAFF	-	TRBJ1-1	13	many	TRBV12-3/TRBV12-4
TGCAGTGCTAGGCCGGGGGAGATCGCGATCGACAATGAGCAGTTCTTC	CSARPGEIAIDNEQFF	-	TRBJ2-1	16	many	TRBV20-1
TGTGCCAGCAGCTCACCCGAGGACCCCTACACCTTC	CASSSPEDPYTF	-	TRBJ1-2	12	few	TRBV7-9
TGTGCCAGCAGCGTAGTTAGCGGAGCCTACAATGAGCAGTTCTTC	CASSVVSGAYNEQFF	-	TRBJ2-1	15	few	TRBV9
TGTGCCAGCAGTGGGCGATGGACGGTGCAGTTCTTC	CASSGRWTVQFF	-	TRBJ2-1	12	many	TRBV6-1
TGTGCTAGTGGTCCCCCCGGGGGCACAGATACGCAGTATTTT	CASGPPGGTDTQYF	-	TRBJ2-3	14	-	TRBV12-5
TGTGCCAGCAGTGAAGCGCTTTGGGGACAGCCGAACACTGAAGCTTTCTTT	CASSEALWGQPNTEAFF	TRBD1	TRBJ1-1	17	many	TRBV6-1
TGTGCCAGCAGTTTCCTTGCAGGGGGAGGCTACGAGCAGTACTTC	CASSFLAGGGYEQYF	-	TRBJ2-7	15	many	TRBV6-1
TGTGCCAGCAGTTTATCGGTTGGCAGTAACTATGGCTACACCTTC	CASSLSVGSNYGYTF	-	TRBJ1-2	15	-	TRBV27
TGTGCCAGCAGCTTGGACAGGGGGCTGCCTGGAAACACCATATATTTT	CASSLDRGLPGNTIYF	TRBD1	TRBJ1-3	16	-	TRBV13
TGTGCCAGCAGCGTCGCCCTCAGGAGCTCCTACGAGCAGTACTTC	CASSVALRSSYEQYF	-	TRBJ2-7	15	-	TRBV9
TGTGCCAGCAGCTTTACGGGACTACAGTACTTC	CASSFTGLQYF	TRBD2	TRBJ2-5	11	few	TRBV7-8
TGTGCCAGCAGCGGCGACCAGGACCCCCCCTACGAGCAGTACTTC	CASSGDQDPPYEQYF	-	TRBJ2-7	15	few	TRBV5-1
TGCAGTGCTAGGGACAAGGGGCAACCTACTCAAGGCTACACCTTC	CSARDKGQPTQGYTF	-	TRBJ1-2	15	-	TRBV20-1
TGTGCCAGCAGTTGGGAGTCTGAAGCTTTCTTT	CASSWESEAFF	-	TRBJ1-1	11	many	TRBV12-3/TRBV12-4
TGCAGTGCGGAGCCCGGGACTAGCGGGAGTGAGACCCAGTACTTC	CSAEPGTSGSETQYF	TRBD2	TRBJ2-5	15	-	TRBV20-1